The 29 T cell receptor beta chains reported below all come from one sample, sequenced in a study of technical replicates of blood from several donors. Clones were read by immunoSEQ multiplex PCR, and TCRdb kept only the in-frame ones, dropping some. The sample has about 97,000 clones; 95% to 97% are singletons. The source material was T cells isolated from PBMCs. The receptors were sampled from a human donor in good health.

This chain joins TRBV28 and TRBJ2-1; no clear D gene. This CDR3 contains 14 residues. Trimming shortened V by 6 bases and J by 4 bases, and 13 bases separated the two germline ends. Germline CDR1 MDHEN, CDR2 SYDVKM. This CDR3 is CASSSQARYNEQFF. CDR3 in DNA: TGTGCCAGCAGCTCACAAGCGCGATACAATGAGCAGTTCTTC.

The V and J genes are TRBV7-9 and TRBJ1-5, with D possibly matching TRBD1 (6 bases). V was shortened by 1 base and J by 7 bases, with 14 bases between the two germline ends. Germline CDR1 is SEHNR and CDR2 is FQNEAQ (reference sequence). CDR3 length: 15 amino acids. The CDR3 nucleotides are TGTGCCAGCAGCTTAGGTGGGGGCGAATTCCAGCCCCAGCATTTT. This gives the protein CASSLGGGEFQPQHF.

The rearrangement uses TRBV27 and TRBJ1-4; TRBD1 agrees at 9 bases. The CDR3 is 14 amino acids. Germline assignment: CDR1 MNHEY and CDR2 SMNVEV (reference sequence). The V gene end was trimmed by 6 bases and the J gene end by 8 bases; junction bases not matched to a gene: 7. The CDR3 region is CASRRQGVEEKLFF. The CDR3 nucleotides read TGTGCCAGCAGAAGACAGGGGGTAGAGGAAAAACTGTTTTTT.

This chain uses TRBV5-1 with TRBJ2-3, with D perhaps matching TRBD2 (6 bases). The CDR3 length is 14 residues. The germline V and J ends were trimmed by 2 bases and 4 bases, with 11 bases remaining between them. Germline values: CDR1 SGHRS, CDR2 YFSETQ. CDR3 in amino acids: CASSLSGVADTQYF. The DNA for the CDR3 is TGCGCCAGCAGCTTATCGGGAGTAGCAGATACGCAGTATTTT.

As DNA, the CDR3 is TGTGCCAGCAGCGCTTCGGACATCTATGGCTACACCTTC. Protein: CASSASDIYGYTF. J is TRBJ1-2 and V is TRBV5-8; a weak D match, TRBD1 (5 bases). The germline V gene encodes CDR1 SGHTS and CDR2 YDEGEE. Trimming took off 4 bases at V and 4 bases at J, with 11 bases between the two ends. The CDR3 consists of 13 residues.

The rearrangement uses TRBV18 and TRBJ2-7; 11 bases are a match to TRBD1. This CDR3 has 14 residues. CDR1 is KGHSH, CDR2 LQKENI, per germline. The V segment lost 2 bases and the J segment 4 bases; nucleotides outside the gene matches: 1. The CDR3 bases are TGTGCCAGCTCACCAGGACAGGGGGCATACGAGCAGTACTTC. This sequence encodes CASSPGQGAYEQYF.

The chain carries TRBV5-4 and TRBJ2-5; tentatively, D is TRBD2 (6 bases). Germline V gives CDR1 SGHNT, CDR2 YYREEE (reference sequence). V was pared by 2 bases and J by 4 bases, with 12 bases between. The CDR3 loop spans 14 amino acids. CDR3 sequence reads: CASSFGEERETQYF. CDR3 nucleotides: TGTGCCAGCAGCTTTGGGGAGGAAAGAGAGACCCAGTACTTC.

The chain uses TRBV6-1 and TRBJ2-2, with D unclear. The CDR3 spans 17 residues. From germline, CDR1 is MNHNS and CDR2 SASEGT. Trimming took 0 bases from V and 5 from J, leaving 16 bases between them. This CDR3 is CASSEAISGSSTGELFF. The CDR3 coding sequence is TGTGCCAGCAGTGAAGCAATATCGGGTAGTTCAACCGGGGAGCTGTTTTTT.

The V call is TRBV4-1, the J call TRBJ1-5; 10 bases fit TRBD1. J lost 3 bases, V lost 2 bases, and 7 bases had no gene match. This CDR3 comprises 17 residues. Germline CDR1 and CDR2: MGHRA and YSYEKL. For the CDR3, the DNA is TGCGCCAGCAGCCAAACCCGGGACAGGGGCCTCAATCAGCCCCAGCATTTT. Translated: CASSQTRDRGLNQPQHF.

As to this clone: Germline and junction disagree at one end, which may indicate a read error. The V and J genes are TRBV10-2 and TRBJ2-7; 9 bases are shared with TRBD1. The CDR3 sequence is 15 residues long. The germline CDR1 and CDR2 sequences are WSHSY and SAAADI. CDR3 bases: TGCGCCAGCGGTGAGGGGGGACAGGGTCTTCGTAAGCAGTACTTC. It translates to CASGEGGQGLRKQYF.

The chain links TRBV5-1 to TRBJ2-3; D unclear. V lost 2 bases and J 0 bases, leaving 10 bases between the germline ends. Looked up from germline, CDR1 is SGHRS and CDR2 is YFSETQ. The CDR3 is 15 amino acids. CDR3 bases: TGCGCCAGCAGCTTACGTACTCCTAGCACAGATACGCAGTATTTT. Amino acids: CASSLRTPSTDTQYF.

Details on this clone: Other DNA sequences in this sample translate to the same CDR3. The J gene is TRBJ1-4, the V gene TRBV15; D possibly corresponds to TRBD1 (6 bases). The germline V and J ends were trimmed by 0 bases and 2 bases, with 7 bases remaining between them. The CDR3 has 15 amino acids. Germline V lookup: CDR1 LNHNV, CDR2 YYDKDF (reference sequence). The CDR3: CATSRDRGTNEKLFF. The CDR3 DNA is TGTGCCACCAGCAGAGACAGGGGTACTAATGAAAAACTGTTTTTT. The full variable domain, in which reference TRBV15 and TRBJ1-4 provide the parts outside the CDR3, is DAMVIQNPRYQVTQFGKPVTLSCSQTLNHNVMYWYQQKSSQAPKLLFHYYDKDFNNEADTPDNFQSRRPNTSFCFLDIRSPGLGDTAMYLCATSRDRGTNEKLFFGSGTQLSVL.

As DNA, the CDR3 is TGTGCCAGTAGGCGCGCGGGAGAAGGAGATACGCAGTATTTT. Translating it yields CASRRAGEGDTQYF. The rearrangement uses TRBV19 and TRBJ2-3; 7 bases line up with TRBD2. In germline, CDR1 is LNHDA, CDR2 SQIVND (reference sequence). The CDR3 is 14 amino acids. The junction had 8 bases not matched to a gene; V was cut back by 6 bases and J by 5 bases. The entire variable domain, with the rest obtained from reference TRBV19 and TRBJ2-3, is as follows: DGGITQSPKYLFRKEGQNVTLSCEQNLNHDAMYWYRQDPGQGLRLIYYSQIVNDFQKGDIAEGYSVSREKKESFPLTVTSAQKNPTAFYLCASRRAGEGDTQYFGPGTRLTVL.

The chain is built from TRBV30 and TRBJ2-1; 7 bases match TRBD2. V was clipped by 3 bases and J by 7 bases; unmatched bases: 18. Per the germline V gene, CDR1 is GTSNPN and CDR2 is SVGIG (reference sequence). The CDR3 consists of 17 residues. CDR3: CAWRVPFGEGKLNEQFF. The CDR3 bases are TGTGCCTGGAGGGTTCCCTTTGGGGAGGGAAAGTTAAATGAGCAGTTCTTC.

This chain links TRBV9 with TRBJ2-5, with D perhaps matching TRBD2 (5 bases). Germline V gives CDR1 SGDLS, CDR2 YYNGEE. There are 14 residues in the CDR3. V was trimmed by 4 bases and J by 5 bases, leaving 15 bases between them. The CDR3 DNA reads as TGTGCCAGCAGCTCCTCGACTGGCGGGGAGACCCAGTACTTC. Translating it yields CASSSSTGGETQYF.

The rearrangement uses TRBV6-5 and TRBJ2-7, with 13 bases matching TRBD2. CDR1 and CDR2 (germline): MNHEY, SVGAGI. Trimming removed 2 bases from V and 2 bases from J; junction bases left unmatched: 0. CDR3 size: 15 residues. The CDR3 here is CASSYGTSGTYEQYF. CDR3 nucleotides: TGTGCCAGCAGTTACGGGACTAGCGGGACCTACGAGCAGTACTTC.

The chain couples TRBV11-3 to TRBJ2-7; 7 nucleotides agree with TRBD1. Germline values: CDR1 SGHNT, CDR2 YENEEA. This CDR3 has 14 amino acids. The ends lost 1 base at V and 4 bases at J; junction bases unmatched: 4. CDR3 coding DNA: TGTGCCAGCAGCTTAGGGGGACAGAATTACGAGCAGTACTTC. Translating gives CASSLGGQNYEQYF.

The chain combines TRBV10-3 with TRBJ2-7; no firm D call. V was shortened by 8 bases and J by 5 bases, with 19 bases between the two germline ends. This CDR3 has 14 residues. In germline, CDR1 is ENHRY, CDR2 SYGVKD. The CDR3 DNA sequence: TGTGCCATCGCGGCAAGAGGCGAAGAGGACGAGCAGTACTTC. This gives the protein CAIAARGEEDEQYF.

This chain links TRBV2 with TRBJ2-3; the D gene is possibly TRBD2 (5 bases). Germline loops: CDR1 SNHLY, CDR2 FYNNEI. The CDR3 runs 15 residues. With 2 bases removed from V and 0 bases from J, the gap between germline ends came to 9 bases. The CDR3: CASSETLASTDTQYF. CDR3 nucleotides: TGTGCCAGCAGTGAAACCCTAGCCAGCACAGATACGCAGTATTTT.

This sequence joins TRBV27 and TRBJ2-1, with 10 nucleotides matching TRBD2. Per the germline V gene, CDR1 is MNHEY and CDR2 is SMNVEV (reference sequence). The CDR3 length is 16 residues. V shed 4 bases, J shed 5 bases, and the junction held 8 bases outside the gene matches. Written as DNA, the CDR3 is TGTGCCAGCAGTTACTTAGCGGGAGGACACAACAATGAGCAGTTCTTC. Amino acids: CASSYLAGGHNNEQFF.

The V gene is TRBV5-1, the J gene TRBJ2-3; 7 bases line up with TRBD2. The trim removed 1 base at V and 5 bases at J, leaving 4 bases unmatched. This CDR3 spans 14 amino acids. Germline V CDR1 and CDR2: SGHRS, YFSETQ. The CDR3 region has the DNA TGCGCCAGCAGCTTGCAGTGGGAGGGAGATACGCAGTATTTT. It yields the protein CASSLQWEGDTQYF.

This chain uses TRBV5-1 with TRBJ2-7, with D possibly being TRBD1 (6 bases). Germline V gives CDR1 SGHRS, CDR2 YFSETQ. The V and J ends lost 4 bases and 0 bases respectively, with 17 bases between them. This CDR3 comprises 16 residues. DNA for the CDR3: TGCGCCAGCAGCGGACAGACTTTTTCCAGCTCCTACGAGCAGTACTTC. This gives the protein CASSGQTFSSSYEQYF.

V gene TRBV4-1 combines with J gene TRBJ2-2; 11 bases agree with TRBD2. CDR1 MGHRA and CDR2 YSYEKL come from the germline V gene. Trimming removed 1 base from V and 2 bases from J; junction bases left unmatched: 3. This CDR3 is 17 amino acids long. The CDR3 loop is CASSQVLAGANTGELFF. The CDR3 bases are TGCGCCAGCAGCCAAGTACTAGCGGGAGCTAACACCGGGGAGCTGTTTTTT.

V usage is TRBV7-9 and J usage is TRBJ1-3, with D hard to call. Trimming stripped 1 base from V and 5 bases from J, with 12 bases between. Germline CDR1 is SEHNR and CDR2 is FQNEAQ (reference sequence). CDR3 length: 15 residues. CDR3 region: CASSLGGLLRNTIYF. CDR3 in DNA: TGTGCCAGCAGCTTAGGCGGACTGCTAAGAAACACCATATATTTT.

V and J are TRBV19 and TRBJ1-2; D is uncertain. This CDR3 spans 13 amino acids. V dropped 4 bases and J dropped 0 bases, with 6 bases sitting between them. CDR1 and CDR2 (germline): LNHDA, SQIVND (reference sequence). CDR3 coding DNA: TGTGCCAGTAGTAGTCTAGCTAACTATGGCTACACCTTC. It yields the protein CASSSLANYGYTF.

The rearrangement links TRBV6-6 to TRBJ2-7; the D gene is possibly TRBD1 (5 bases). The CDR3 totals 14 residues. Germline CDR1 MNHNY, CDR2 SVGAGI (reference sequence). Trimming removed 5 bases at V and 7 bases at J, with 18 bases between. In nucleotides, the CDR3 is TGTGCCAGCAGTACCCCTGTCAGGGTAGAAGAGCAGTACTTC. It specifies CASSTPVRVEEQYF.

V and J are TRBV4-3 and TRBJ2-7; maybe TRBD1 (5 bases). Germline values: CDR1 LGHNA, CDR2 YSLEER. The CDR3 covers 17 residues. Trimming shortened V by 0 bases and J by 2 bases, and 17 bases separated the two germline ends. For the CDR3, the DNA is TGCGCCAGCAGCCAAGAAGGAAGCTTGGGCAGGGCCTACGAGCAGTACTTC. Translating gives CASSQEGSLGRAYEQYF.

This CDR3 is CASSPRLAGALEQFF. The CDR3 DNA follows: TGTGCCAGCAGCCCGCGACTAGCGGGAGCTCTTGAGCAGTTCTTC. The chain carries TRBV11-3 and TRBJ2-1; 12 bases fit TRBD2. CDR1 is SGHNT and CDR2 is YENEEA in the germline V gene. CDR3 length equals 15 residues. The V segment lost 5 bases and the J segment 9 bases; nucleotides outside the gene matches: 8.

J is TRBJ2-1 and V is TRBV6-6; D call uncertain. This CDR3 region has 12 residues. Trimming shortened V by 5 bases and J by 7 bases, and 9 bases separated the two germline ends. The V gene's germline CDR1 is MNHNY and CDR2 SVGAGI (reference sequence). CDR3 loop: CASSQQVNEQFF. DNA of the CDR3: TGTGCCAGCAGTCAGCAGGTAAATGAGCAGTTCTTC.